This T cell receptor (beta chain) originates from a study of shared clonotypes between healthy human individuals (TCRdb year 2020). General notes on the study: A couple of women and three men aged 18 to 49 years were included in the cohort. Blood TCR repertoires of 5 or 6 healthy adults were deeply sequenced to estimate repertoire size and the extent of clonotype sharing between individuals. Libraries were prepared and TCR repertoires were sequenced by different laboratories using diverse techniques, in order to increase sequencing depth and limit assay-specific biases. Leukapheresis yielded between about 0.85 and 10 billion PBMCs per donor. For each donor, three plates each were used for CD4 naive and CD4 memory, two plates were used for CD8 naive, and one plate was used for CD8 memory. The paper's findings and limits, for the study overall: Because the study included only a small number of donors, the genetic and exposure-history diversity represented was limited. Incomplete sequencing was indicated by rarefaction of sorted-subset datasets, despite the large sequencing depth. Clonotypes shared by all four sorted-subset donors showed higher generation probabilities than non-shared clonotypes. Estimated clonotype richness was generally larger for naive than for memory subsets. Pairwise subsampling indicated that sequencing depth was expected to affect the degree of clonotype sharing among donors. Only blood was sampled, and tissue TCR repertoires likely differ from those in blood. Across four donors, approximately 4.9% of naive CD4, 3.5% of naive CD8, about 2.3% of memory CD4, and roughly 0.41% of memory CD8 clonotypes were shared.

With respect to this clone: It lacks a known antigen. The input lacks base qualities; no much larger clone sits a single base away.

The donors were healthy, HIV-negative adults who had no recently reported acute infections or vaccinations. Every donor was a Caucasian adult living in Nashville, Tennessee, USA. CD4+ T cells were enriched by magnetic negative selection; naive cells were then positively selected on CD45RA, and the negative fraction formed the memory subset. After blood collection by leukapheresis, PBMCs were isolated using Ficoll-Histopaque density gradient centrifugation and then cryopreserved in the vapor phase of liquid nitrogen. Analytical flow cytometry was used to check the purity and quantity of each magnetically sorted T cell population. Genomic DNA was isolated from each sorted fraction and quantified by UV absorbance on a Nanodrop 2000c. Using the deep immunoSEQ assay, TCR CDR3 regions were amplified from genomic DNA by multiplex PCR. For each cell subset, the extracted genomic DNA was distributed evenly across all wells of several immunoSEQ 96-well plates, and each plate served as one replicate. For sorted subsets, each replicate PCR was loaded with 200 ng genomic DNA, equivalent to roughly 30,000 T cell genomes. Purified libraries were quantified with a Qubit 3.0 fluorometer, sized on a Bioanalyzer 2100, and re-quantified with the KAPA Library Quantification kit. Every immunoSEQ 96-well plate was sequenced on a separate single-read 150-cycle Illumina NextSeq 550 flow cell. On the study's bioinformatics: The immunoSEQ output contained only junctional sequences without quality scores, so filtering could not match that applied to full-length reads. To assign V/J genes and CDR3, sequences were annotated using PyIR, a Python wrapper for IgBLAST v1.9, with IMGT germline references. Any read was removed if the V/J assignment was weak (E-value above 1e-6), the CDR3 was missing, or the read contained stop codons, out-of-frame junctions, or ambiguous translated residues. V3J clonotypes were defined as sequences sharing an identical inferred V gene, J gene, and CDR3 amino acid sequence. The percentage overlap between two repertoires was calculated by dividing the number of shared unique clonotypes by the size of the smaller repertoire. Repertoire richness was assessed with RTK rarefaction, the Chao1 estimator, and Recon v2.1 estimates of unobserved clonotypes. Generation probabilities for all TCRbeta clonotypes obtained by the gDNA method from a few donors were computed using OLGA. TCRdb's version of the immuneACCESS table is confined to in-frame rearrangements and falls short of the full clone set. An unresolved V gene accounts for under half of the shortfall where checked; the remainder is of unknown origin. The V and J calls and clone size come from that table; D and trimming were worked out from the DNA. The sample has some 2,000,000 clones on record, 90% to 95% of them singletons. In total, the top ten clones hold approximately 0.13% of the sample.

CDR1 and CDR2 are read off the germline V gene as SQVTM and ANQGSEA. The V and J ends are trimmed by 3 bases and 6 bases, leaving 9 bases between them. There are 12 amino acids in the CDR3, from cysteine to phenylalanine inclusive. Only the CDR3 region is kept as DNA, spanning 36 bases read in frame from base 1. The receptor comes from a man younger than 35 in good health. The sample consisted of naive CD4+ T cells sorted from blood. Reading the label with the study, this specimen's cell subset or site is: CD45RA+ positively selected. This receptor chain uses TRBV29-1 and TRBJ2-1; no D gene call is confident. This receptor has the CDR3 CSVDLQINEQFF. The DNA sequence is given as TGCAGCGTTGACTTGCAGATCAATGAGCAGTTCTTC.